This entry lists 24 T cell receptor beta chains sequenced from one sample in a study of early T cells in non-severe SARS-CoV-2 infection. TCRdb independently ran MiXCR on the 5' RACE reads; one entry per CDR3 protein. The sample yields tens of thousands of distinct CDR3 sequences, around 4% seen once. Source material: whole blood. The receptors were sampled from an adult who was a healthcare worker with PCR-confirmed SARS-CoV-2 infection or an uninfected control (not recorded which).

This clonotype was detected many times. The gene calls are TRBV24-1 and TRBJ2-3; D is possibly TRBD2 (6 bases). Trimming took off 8 bases at V and 1 base at J, with 12 bases between the two ends. The CDR3 has 14 amino acids. Germline V gene data show CDR1 as KGHDR and CDR2 as SFDVKD. CDR3 DNA: TGTGCCACCACTTCGGGACTTCGCACAGATACGCAGTATTTT. Translated, it gives CATTSGLRTDTQYF.

This clonotype was picked up many times. This chain links TRBV4-1 with TRBJ1-2; D is uncertain. From germline, CDR1 is MGHRA and CDR2 YSYEKL. This CDR3 is built from 13 residues. V lost 0 bases and J 8 bases, leaving 10 bases between the germline ends. The chain's CDR3 is CASSQDEVGGYTF. As DNA, the CDR3 is TGCGCCAGCAGCCAAGATGAAGTGGGAGGCTACACCTTC.

In this sample, this clonotype is medium-sized (0.01 to 0.1%). This sequence joins TRBV3-1 and TRBJ2-4; D perhaps matches TRBD2 (5 bases). The CDR3 has 14 residues. V gave up 2 bases and J gave up 4 bases, with 9 bases separating them. Germline V CDR1 and CDR2: LGHDT, YNNKEL (reference sequence). CDR3 DNA: TGTGCCAGCAGCCAACCAACTAGTAAAAACATTCAGTACTTC. It is translated as CASSQPTSKNIQYF.

The chain recombines TRBV6-6 with TRBJ2-3, with TRBD1 matching over 9 bases. This CDR3 has 18 amino acids. Per the germline V gene, CDR1 is MNHNY and CDR2 is SVGAGI (reference sequence). Losses at the gene ends were 2 bases for V and 1 base for J; bases not matched to a gene: 10. The CDR3 DNA follows: TGTGCCAGCAGTTACGTCAGCTTCCGGGACAGGGGCACAGATACGCAGTATTTT. Translating gives CASSYVSFRDRGTDTQYF.

This rearrangement joins TRBV7-9 to TRBJ2-3; D gene unclear. The length of the CDR3 is 14 residues. V lost 4 bases to trimming and J lost 3 bases, with 11 bases between them. Germline CDR1 and CDR2: SEHNR and FQNEAQ (reference sequence). The CDR3 region has the DNA TGTGCCAGCAGCTCCTCGATTAGTACAGATACGCAGTATTTT. Protein: CASSSSISTDTQYF.

The chain carries TRBV28 and TRBJ2-5; the match to TRBD1 covers 7 bases. CDR3 size: 17 residues. Trimming removed 2 bases from V and 1 base from J; junction bases left unmatched: 10. The germline gives CDR1 MDHEN, CDR2 SYDVKM. The CDR3 reads CASSLVLRDSAQETQYF. Here the CDR3 DNA reads TGTGCCAGCAGTTTAGTGCTCCGGGACAGTGCCCAAGAGACCCAGTACTTC.

By proportion, this clonotype is medium-sized (0.01 to 0.1%). CDR3: CASSYVGGEQYF. CDR3 bases: TGTGCCAGCAGTTACGTAGGAGGCGAGCAGTACTTC. V and J are TRBV6-5 and TRBJ2-7, with D possibly matching TRBD2 (5 bases). Germline CDR1 reads MNHEY; CDR2 reads SVGAGI. With 2 bases removed from V and 6 bases from J, the gap between germline ends came to 8 bases. The CDR3 length is 12 residues.

The table lists this clonotype with many counts. The chain joins TRBV18 to TRBJ1-1, with 7 bases lining up with TRBD1. The CDR3 length is 14 residues. V lost 1 base, J lost 2 bases, and 1 base stayed unmatched. The germline V gene has CDR1 KGHSH and CDR2 LQKENI. CDR3 in DNA: TGTGCCAGCTCACCACGGGACAGAAACACTGAAGCTTTCTTT. This sequence encodes CASSPRDRNTEAFF.

This clonotype was seen repeatedly, ten times or more. J is TRBJ2-3 and V is TRBV19; D gene uncertain. V lost 3 bases to trimming and J lost 0 bases, with 10 bases between them. CDR1 and CDR2 (germline): LNHDA, SQIVND (reference sequence). This CDR3 region has 15 residues. The CDR3 nucleotides read TGTGCCAGTAGTATCTTTAGTGCTAGCACAGATACGCAGTATTTT. It yields the protein CASSIFSASTDTQYF.

The rearrangement joins TRBV12-3 or TRBV12-4 to TRBJ2-3, with D perhaps matching TRBD2 (7 bases). The CDR3 extends over 16 amino acids. Trimming removed 0 bases from V and 6 bases from J, with 16 bases in between. CDR3 loop: CASSLARGGAKDTQYF. CDR3 nucleotides: TGTGCCAGCAGTTTAGCGAGGGGGGGCGCGAAGGATACGCAGTATTTT.

This clonotype was detected ten times or more. The chain joins TRBV6-1 to TRBJ2-7; D remains unclear. V lost 5 bases and J 3 bases, leaving 17 bases between the germline ends. The germline CDR1 and CDR2 sequences are MNHNS and SASEGT. The CDR3 is 15 amino acids. The CDR3 region is CASSWDRQAIYEQYF. The CDR3 nucleotides read TGTGCCAGCAGTTGGGATCGGCAGGCCATCTACGAGCAGTACTTC.

This clonotype was detected ten times or more. The chain joins TRBV7-3 to TRBJ1-6, with a possible D match to TRBD1 (5 bases). Germline V CDR1 and CDR2: SGHTA, FQGTGA. The CDR3 consists of 12 residues. Deletions cut 4 bases from V and 10 bases from J, with 8 bases between. CDR3 amino acids: CASSSGRSPLHF. The CDR3, as DNA: TGTGCCAGCAGCTCAGGGAGGTCACCCCTCCACTTT.

This clonotype was recorded at least ten times. The rearrangement links TRBV24-1 to TRBJ2-7, with D hard to call. V lost 5 bases to trimming and J lost 5 bases, with 18 bases between them. The CDR3 has 15 residues. Germline V gene data show CDR1 as KGHDR and CDR2 as SFDVKD. As DNA, the CDR3 is TGTGCCACCAGTGGCGGCAGCTCCGGCAGTAACGAGCAGTACTTC. Residues: CATSGGSSGSNEQYF.

The sample holds many counts of this clonotype. This chain uses TRBV6-1 with TRBJ2-3; unclear D gene. CDR1 is MNHNS, CDR2 SASEGT, per germline. The germline V and J ends were trimmed by 6 bases and 3 bases, with 13 bases remaining between them. The CDR3 sequence is 14 residues long. CDR3 region: CASSPRARTDTQYF. CDR3 bases: TGTGCCAGCAGCCCACGGGCAAGGACAGATACGCAGTATTTT.

There are many counts of this clonotype. The chain links TRBV18 to TRBJ2-2, with 7 bases lining up with TRBD1. Germline CDR1 is KGHSH and CDR2 is LQKENI. The CDR3 contains 15 residues. V shed 6 bases, J shed 1 base, and the junction held 5 bases outside the gene matches. The CDR3 region is CASSERTGNTGELFF. The DNA for the CDR3 is TGTGCCAGCTCCGAACGGACAGGGAACACCGGGGAGCTGTTTTTT.

This clonotype was seen repeatedly, ten times or more. The chain joins TRBV11-3 to TRBJ2-5, with a weak D call TRBD1 (5 bases). Trimming cost V 4 bases and J 5 bases, with 14 bases left between them. The CDR3 contains 14 residues. Germline V gives CDR1 SGHNT, CDR2 YENEEA. The CDR3 region is CASSSTEVGETQYF. The CDR3 nucleotides read TGTGCCAGCAGCTCGACAGAGGTTGGCGAGACCCAGTACTTC. Full variable domain (missing parts from reference TRBV11-3 and TRBJ2-5): EAGVVQSPRYKIIEKKQPVAFWCNPISGHNTLYWYLQNLGQGPELLIRYENEEAVDDSQLPKDRFSAERLKGVDSTLKIQPAELGDSAVYLCASSSTEVGETQYFGPGTRLLVL.

This clonotype has just a few counts. The chain links TRBV9 to TRBJ2-5; TRBD2 is a possible D gene (5 bases). CDR3 length: 12 residues. V lost 6 bases to trimming and J lost 4 bases, with 10 bases between them. CDR1 SGDLS and CDR2 YYNGEE come from the germline V gene. This chain's CDR3 is CASTGSGETQYF. The CDR3 region has the DNA TGTGCCAGCACGGGCAGCGGAGAGACCCAGTACTTC.

The table lists this clonotype with many counts. The rearrangement links TRBV3-1 to TRBJ2-7; D is perhaps TRBD2 (6 bases). The V and J ends lost 5 bases and 7 bases respectively, with 12 bases between them. The CDR3 runs 12 residues. The germline V gene has CDR1 LGHDT and CDR2 YNNKEL (reference sequence). Here the CDR3 DNA reads TGTGCCAGCAGCGGGATCAGCGGGGAGCAGTACTTC. It specifies CASSGISGEQYF.

The sample holds a few counts of this clonotype. The rearrangement joins TRBV24-1 to TRBJ2-3; a weak D match, TRBD2 (5 bases). The germline V and J ends were trimmed by 9 bases and 11 bases, with 14 bases remaining between them. Germline V gene sequence: CDR1 KGHDR, CDR2 SFDVKD. CDR3 length equals 11 residues. The CDR3: CATEGSQRQYF. The CDR3 DNA reads TGTGCCACCGAGGGCTCCCAACGGCAGTATTTT.

In this sample, this clonotype turned up many times. J is TRBJ2-5 and V is TRBV27, with D unclear. Germline V gene lookup returns CDR1 MNHEY and CDR2 SMNVEV (reference sequence). V dropped 4 bases and J dropped 8 bases, with 11 bases sitting between them. The CDR3 totals 12 residues. The CDR3 spells CASSSRYGTQYF. The CDR3 DNA reads as TGTGCCAGCAGTTCCCGTTACGGAACCCAGTACTTC.

This clonotype was recorded at least ten times. The chain recombines TRBV25-1 with TRBJ1-6; D is uncertain. This CDR3 region has 17 residues. Germline V CDR1 and CDR2: MGHDK, SYGVNS. Trimming took off 0 bases at V and 5 bases at J, with 14 bases between the two ends. The CDR3 nucleotides are TGTGCCAGCAGTGAATATGAGCACCTGGGTCATAATTCACCCCTCCACTTT. It is translated as CASSEYEHLGHNSPLHF. Combining the CDR3 with reference TRBV25-1 and TRBJ1-6 gives the whole variable domain EADIYQTPRYLVIGTGKKITLECSQTMGHDKMYWYQQDPGMELHLIHYSYGVNSTEKGDLSSESTVSRIRTEHFPLTLESARPSHTSQYLCASSEYEHLGHNSPLHFGNGTRLTVT.

This clonotype occurred many times. The genes are TRBV14 and TRBJ2-1; a possible D gene is TRBD2 (5 bases). Trimming stripped 4 bases from V and 4 bases from J, with 11 bases between. The CDR3 is 14 amino acids. CDR1 and CDR2 (germline): SGHDN, FVKESK. This CDR3 reads CASSRGLTYNEQFF. The CDR3 DNA is TGTGCCAGCAGCCGAGGGCTTACTTACAATGAGCAGTTCTTC.

The CDR3 is CASRAGTNEKLFF. CDR3 nucleotide sequence: TGCGCCAGCCGAGCGGGAACTAATGAAAAACTGTTTTTT. The chain couples TRBV5-1 to TRBJ1-4, with D unresolved. The germline V gene encodes CDR1 SGHRS and CDR2 YFSETQ. V was pared by 7 bases and J by 1 base, with 8 bases between. This CDR3 has 13 amino acids.

This clonotype was observed many times. The rearrangement links TRBV20-1 to TRBJ2-7, with a weak D call TRBD1 (6 bases). V was cut by 2 bases and J by 4 bases, with 15 bases left in between. The V gene's germline CDR1 is DFQATT and CDR2 SNEGSKA (reference sequence). The CDR3 loop spans 14 amino acids. The CDR3 sequence is CSARRPDRLYEQYF. The CDR3 DNA sequence: TGCAGTGCTAGAAGGCCGGACAGACTTTACGAGCAGTACTTC.